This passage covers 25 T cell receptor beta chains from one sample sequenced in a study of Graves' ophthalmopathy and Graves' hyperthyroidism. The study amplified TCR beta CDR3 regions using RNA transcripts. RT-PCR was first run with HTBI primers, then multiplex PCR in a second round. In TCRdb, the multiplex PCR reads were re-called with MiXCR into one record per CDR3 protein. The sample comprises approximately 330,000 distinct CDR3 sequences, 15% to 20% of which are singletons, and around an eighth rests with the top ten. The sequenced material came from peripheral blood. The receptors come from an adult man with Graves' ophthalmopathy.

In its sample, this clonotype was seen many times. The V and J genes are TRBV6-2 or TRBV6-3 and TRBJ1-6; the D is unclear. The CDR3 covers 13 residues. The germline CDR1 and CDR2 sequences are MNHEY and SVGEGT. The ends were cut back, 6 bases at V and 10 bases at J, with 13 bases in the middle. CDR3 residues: CASSFKLGSPLHF. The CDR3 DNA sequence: TGTGCCAGCAGCTTTAAGCTGGGGTCACCCCTCCACTTT.

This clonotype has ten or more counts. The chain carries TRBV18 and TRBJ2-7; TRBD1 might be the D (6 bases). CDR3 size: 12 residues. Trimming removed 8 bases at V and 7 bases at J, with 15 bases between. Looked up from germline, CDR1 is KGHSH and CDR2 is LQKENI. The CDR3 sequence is CASRPTQGEQYF. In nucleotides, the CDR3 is TGTGCCAGCCGCCCGACCCAGGGGGAGCAGTACTTC.

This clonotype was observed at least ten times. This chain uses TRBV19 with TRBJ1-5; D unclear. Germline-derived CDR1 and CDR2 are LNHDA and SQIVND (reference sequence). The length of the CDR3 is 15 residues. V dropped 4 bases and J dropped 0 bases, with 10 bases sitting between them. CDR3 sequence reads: CASSNLADSNQPQHF. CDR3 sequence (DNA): TGTGCCAGTAGTAATCTGGCGGATAGCAATCAGCCCCAGCATTTT. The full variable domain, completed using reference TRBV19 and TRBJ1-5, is DGGITQSPKYLFRKEGQNVTLSCEQNLNHDAMYWYRQDPGQGLRLIYYSQIVNDFQKGDIAEGYSVSREKKESFPLTVTSAQKNPTAFYLCASSNLADSNQPQHFGDGTRLSIL.

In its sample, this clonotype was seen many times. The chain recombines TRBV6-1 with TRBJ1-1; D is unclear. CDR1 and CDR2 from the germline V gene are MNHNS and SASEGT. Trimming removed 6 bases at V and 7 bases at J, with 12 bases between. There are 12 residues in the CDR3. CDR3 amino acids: CASSPGENEAFF. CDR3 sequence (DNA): TGTGCCAGCAGCCCCGGTGAAAATGAAGCTTTCTTT.

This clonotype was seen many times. CDR3 sequence (DNA): TGTGCCAGCAAGGGACAGAGAGGAAACACCATATATTTT. Its protein is CASKGQRGNTIYF. The chain employs TRBV3-1 and TRBJ1-3; 7 positions match TRBD1. The V segment lost 7 bases and the J segment 4 bases; nucleotides outside the gene matches: 4. This CDR3 is built from 13 residues. Germline CDR1 and CDR2: LGHDT and YNNKEL (reference sequence).

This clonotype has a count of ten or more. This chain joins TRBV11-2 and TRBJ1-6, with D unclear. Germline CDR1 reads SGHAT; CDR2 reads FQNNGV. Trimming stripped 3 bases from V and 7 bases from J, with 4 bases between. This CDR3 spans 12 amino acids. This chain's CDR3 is CASSLSNSPLHF. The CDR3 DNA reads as TGTGCCAGCAGCTTGTCCAATTCACCCCTCCACTTT.

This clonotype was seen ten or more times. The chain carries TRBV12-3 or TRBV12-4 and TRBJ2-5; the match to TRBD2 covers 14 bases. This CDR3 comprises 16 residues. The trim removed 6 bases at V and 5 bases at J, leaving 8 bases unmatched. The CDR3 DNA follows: TGTGCCAGCAGCCGGACTAGCGGGAGGTACCGGGAGACCCAGTACTTC. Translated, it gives CASSRTSGRYRETQYF.

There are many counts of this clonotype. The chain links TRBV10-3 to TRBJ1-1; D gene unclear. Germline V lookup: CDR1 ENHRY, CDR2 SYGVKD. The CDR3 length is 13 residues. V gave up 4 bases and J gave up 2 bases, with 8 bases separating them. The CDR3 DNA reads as TGTGCCATCAGTGGATCAGGAAACACTGAAGCTTTCTTT. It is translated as CAISGSGNTEAFF.

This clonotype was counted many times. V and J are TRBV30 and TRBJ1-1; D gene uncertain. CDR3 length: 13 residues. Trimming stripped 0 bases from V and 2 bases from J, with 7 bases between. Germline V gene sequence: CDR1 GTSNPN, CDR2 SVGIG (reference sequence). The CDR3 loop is CAWSVGPNTEAFF. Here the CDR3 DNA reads TGTGCCTGGAGTGTAGGTCCCAACACTGAAGCTTTCTTT. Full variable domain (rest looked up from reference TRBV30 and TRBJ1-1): SQTIHQWPATLVQPVGSPLSLECTVEGTSNPNLYWYRQAAGRGLQLLFYSVGIGQISSEVPQNLSASRPQDRQFILSSKKLLLSDSGFYLCAWSVGPNTEAFFGQGTRLTVV.

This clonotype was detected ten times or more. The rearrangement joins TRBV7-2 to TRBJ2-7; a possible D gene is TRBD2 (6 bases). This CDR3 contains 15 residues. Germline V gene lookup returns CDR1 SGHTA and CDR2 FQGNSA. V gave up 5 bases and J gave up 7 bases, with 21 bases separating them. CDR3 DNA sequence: TGTGCCAGCAGCCAGCGTGGGGTTCTTGCGGGAGAGCAGTACTTC. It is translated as CASSQRGVLAGEQYF.

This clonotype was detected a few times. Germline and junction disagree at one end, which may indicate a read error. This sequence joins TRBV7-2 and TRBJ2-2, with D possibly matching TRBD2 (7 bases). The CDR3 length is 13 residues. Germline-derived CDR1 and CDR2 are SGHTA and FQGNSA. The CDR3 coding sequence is TGTGCCAGCAGCCTCGCGGGGGCCTGGGAGCTGTCTTTT. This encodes CASSLAGAWELSF.

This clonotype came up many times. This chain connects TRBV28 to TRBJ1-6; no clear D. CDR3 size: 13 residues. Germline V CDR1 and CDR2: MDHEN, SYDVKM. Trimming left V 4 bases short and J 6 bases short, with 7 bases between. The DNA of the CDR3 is TGTGCCAGCAGTTCGGTCGGTAATTCACCCCTCCACTTT. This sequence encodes CASSSVGNSPLHF. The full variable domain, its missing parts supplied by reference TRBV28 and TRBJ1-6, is DVKVTQSSRYLVKRTGEKVFLECVQDMDHENMFWYRQDPGLGLRLIYFSYDVKMKEKGDIPEGYSVSREKKERFSLILESASTNQTSMYLCASSSVGNSPLHFGNGTRLTVT.

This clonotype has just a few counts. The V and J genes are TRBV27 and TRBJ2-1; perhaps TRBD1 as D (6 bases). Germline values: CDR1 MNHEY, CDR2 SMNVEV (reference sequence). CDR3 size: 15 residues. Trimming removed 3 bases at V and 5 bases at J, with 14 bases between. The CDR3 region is CASSFSKAGDNEQFF. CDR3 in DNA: TGTGCCAGCAGTTTTAGTAAAGCAGGGGACAATGAGCAGTTCTTC.

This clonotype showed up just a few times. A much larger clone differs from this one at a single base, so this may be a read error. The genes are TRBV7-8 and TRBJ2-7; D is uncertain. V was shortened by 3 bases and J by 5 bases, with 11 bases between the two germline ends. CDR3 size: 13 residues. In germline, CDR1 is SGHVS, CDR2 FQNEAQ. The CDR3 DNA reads TGTGCCAGCAGCTTGCATGGTCACGACGAGCAGTACTTC. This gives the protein CASSLHGHDEQYF.

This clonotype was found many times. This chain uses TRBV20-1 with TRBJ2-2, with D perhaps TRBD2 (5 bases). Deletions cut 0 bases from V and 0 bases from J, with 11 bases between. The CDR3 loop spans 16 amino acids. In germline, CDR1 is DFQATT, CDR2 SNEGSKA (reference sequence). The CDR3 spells CSARDIRAANTGELFF. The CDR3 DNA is TGCAGTGCTAGAGATATCAGAGCGGCGAACACCGGGGAGCTGTTTTTT.

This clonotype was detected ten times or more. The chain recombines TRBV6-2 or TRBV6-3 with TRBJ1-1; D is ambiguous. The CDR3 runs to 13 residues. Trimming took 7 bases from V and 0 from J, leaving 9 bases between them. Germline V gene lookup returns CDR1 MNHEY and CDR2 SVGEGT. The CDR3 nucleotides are TGTGCCAGCAAAGGTAACATGAACACTGAAGCTTTCTTT. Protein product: CASKGNMNTEAFF.

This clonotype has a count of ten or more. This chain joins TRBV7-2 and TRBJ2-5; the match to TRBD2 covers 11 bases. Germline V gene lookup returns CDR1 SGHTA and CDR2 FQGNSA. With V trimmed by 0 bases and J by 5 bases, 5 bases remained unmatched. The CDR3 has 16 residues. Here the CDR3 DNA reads TGTGCCAGCAGCTTAGCGGGACTAGCGGCCCAGGAGACCCAGTACTTC. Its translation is CASSLAGLAAQETQYF.

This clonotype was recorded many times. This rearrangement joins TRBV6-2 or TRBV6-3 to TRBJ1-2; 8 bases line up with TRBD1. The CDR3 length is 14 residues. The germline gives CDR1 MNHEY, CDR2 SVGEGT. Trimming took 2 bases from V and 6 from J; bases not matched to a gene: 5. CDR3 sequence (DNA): TGTGCCAGCAGTTACCCAGGGGGCGCGAATGGCTACACCTTC. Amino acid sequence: CASSYPGGANGYTF.

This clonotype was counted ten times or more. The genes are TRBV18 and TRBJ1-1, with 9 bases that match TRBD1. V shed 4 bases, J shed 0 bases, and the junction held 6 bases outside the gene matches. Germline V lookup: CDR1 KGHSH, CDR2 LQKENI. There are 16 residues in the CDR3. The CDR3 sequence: CASSRGTGIMNTEAFF. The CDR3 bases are TGTGCCAGCTCACGCGGGACAGGGATCATGAACACTGAAGCTTTCTTT.

CDR3: CASIPLTGFPTEAFF. DNA for the CDR3: TGTGCCAGCATACCACTGACAGGGTTCCCCACTGAAGCTTTCTTT. The chain links TRBV28 to TRBJ1-1, with TRBD1 identical over 7 bases. Trimming took 7 bases from V and 4 from J; bases not matched to a gene: 12. The CDR3 length is 15 residues. CDR1 MDHEN and CDR2 SYDVKM come from the germline V gene.

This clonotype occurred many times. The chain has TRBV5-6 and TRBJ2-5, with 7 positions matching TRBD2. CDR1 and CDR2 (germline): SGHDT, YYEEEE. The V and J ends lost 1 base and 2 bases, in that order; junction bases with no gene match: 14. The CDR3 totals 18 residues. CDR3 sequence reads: CASSLISLAGWVQETQYF. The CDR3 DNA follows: TGTGCCAGCAGCTTGATCTCGTTAGCGGGTTGGGTGCAAGAGACCCAGTACTTC. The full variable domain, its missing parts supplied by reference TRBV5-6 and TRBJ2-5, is DAGVTQSPTHLIKTRGQQVTLRCSPKSGHDTVSWYQQALGQGPQFIFQYYEEEERQRGNFPDRFSGHQFPNYSSELNVNALLLGDSALYLCASSLISLAGWVQETQYFGPGTRLLVL.

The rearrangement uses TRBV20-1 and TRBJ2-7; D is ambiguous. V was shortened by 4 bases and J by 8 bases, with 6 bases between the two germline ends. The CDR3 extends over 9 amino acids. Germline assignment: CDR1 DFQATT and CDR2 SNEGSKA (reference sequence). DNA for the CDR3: TGCAGTGCTACCCGTAAGCAGTACTTC. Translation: CSATRKQYF.

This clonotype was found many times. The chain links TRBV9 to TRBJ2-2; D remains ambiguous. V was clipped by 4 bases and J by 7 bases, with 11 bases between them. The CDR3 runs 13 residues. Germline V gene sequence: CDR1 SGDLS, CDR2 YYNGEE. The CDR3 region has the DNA TGTGCCAGCAGCATTTCCCATAGCGGGGAGCTGTTTTTT. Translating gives CASSISHSGELFF. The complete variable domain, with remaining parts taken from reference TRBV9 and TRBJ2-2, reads DSGVTQTPKHLITATGQRVTLRCSPRSGDLSVYWYQQSLDQGLQFLIQYYNGEERAKGNILERFSAQQFPDLHSELNLSSLELGDSALYFCASSISHSGELFFGEGSRLTVL.

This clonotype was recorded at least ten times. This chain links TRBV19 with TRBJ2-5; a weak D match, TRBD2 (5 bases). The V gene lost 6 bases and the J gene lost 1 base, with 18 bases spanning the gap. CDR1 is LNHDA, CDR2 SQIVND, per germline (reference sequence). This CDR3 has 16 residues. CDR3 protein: CASSPLPGDSQETQYF. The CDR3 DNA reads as TGTGCCAGTAGCCCTCTCCCCGGGGATTCCCAAGAGACCCAGTACTTC.

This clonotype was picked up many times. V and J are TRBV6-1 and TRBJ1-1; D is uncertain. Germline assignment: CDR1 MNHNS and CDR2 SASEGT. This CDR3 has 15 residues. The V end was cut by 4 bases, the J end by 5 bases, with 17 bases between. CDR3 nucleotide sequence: TGTGCCAGCAGTGGACGCCGCCGGGGTCGGACTGAAGCTTTCTTT. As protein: CASSGRRRGRTEAFF.